These 17 T cell receptor beta chains came from one sample sequenced in a study of identical twins. Each CDR3 protein is one row after TCRdb ran MiXCR on the 5' RACE reads. The top ten clones hold 7.5% to 8.5% of a sample with around 140,000 distinct CDR3 sequences, approximately 4% of them seen once. The specimen sequenced was memory T cells sorted from blood. The origin of the receptors is a man between 18 and 29 years old in good health.

This clonotype occurred many times. This chain uses TRBV20-1 with TRBJ2-1, with a possible D match to TRBD2 (5 bases). V dropped 6 bases and J dropped 6 bases, with 12 bases sitting between them. This CDR3 has 12 residues. The germline V gene encodes CDR1 DFQATT and CDR2 SNEGSKA (reference sequence). The CDR3 nucleotides are TGCAGTGCCGACTCGGACTTCAATGAGCAGTTCTTC. Translated, it gives CSADSDFNEQFF.

This clonotype has a count of ten or more. This chain links TRBV28 with TRBJ2-2, with 7 bases that match TRBD2. The V segment lost 1 base and the J segment 0 bases; nucleotides outside the gene matches: 5. Per germline, CDR1 MDHEN and CDR2 SYDVKM. The CDR3 totals 17 residues. In nucleotides, the CDR3 is TGTGCCAGCAGTTTATCTCGACTAGCCGCGAACACCGGGGAGCTGTTTTTT. Its protein product is CASSLSRLAANTGELFF.

The chain carries TRBV6-1 and TRBJ1-6, with TRBD1 matching over 10 bases. Trimming cost V 6 bases and J 4 bases; bases outside gene matches: 12. Germline V gene data show CDR1 as MNHNS and CDR2 as SASEGT. The CDR3 runs 18 residues. The CDR3 is CASRGRDRGALYNSPLHF. The CDR3 DNA is TGTGCCAGCAGGGGCCGGGACAGGGGCGCCTTGTATAATTCACCCCTCCACTTT.

This clonotype was detected ten times or more. The chain employs TRBV12-3 or TRBV12-4 and TRBJ1-1; D is unresolved. The CDR3 has 16 amino acids. V was clipped by 5 bases and J by 8 bases, with 24 bases between them. The CDR3 nucleotides read TGTGCCAGCAGTCCTCTGACCGGCGGAGGACCTACCGAAGCTTTCTTT. Its translation is CASSPLTGGGPTEAFF.

The chain couples TRBV19 to TRBJ2-5, with 12 positions matching TRBD1. The V segment lost 7 bases and the J segment 5 bases; nucleotides outside the gene matches: 8. This CDR3 is 15 amino acids long. The germline V gene encodes CDR1 LNHDA and CDR2 SQIVND (reference sequence). CDR3 coding DNA: TGTGCCAGTAATACCGGGACAGGGGGCGCGGAGACCCAGTACTTC. Its protein is CASNTGTGGAETQYF. The full variable domain, in which reference TRBV19 and TRBJ2-5 provide the parts outside the CDR3, is DGGITQSPKYLFRKEGQNVTLSCEQNLNHDAMYWYRQDPGQGLRLIYYSQIVNDFQKGDIAEGYSVSREKKESFPLTVTSAQKNPTAFYLCASNTGTGGAETQYFGPGTRLLVL.

Ten or more counts support this clonotype. The J gene is TRBJ2-1, the V gene TRBV19; D is possibly TRBD2 (6 bases). Trimming shortened V by 4 bases and J by 8 bases, and 15 bases separated the two germline ends. Germline V gene data show CDR1 as LNHDA and CDR2 as SQIVND (reference sequence). The CDR3 runs 14 residues. The DNA of the CDR3 is TGTGCCAGTAGTAATAACGGGCCGGGGGATGAGCAGTTCTTC. As protein: CASSNNGPGDEQFF.

This clonotype was counted at least ten times. The chain couples TRBV14 to TRBJ2-1, with TRBD2 as a possible D gene (6 bases). This CDR3 spans 15 amino acids. Germline CDR1 and CDR2: SGHDN and FVKESK. V lost 1 base and J 8 bases, leaving 15 bases between the germline ends. CDR3 region: CASSQVPGTPHEQFF. In DNA form, the CDR3 reads TGTGCCAGCAGCCAAGTCCCAGGGACTCCTCATGAGCAGTTCTTC.

At least ten counts were recorded for this clonotype. The genes are TRBV10-3 and TRBJ2-3; possible D gene TRBD1, 6 bases. V lost 8 bases, J lost 6 bases, and 15 bases lay in between. There are 13 residues in the CDR3. CDR1 is ENHRY, CDR2 SYGVKD, per germline. CDR3 nucleotide sequence: TGTGCCATCGGGGTTGTGGGGGCGGATACGCAGTATTTT. Protein product: CAIGVVGADTQYF.

In its sample, this clonotype was seen many times. This chain uses TRBV7-8 with TRBJ2-1; unclear D gene. The CDR3 loop spans 13 amino acids. Trimming took 3 bases from V and 8 from J, leaving 11 bases between them. Germline V lookup: CDR1 SGHVS, CDR2 FQNEAQ. CDR3 sequence (DNA): TGTGCCAGCAGCTTCCATACCGTCGATGAGCAGTTCTTC. It specifies CASSFHTVDEQFF.

There are many counts of this clonotype. V usage is TRBV7-2 and J usage is TRBJ1-5; 7 bases are a match to TRBD1. Germline CDR1 reads SGHTA; CDR2 reads FQGNSA. The CDR3 runs 17 residues. After removal of 5 bases from V and 0 bases from J, the junction contained 10 bases not matched to a gene. CDR3 sequence reads: CASSPKGGLYSNQPQHF. The CDR3 DNA follows: TGTGCCAGCAGCCCCAAAGGGGGCCTTTATAGCAATCAGCCCCAGCATTTT.

This clonotype has ten or more counts. The chain has TRBV12-3 or TRBV12-4 and TRBJ2-5, with D perhaps assigned TRBD1 or TRBD2 (6 bases each). Trimming cost V 7 bases and J 5 bases, with 17 bases left between them. This CDR3 spans 14 amino acids. The CDR3 is CASTPGGPRETQYF. The CDR3 nucleotides read TGTGCCAGCACTCCCGGGGGCCCTCGGGAGACCCAGTACTTC.

This clonotype was detected many times. The chain is built from TRBV5-6 and TRBJ2-7; D is undetermined. V lost 2 bases and J lost 4, with 10 bases in between. Germline V gene sequence: CDR1 SGHDT, CDR2 YYEEEE. CDR3 length equals 13 residues. The DNA of the CDR3 is TGTGCCAGCAGCTTCACGGGTCCGTACGAGCAGTACTTC. Translation gives CASSFTGPYEQYF.

In this sample, this clonotype turned up many times. The rearrangement uses TRBV12-3 or TRBV12-4 and TRBJ1-1; D call uncertain. Trimming removed 7 bases at V and 1 base at J, with 13 bases between. The CDR3 loop spans 14 amino acids. CDR3 DNA: TGTGCCAGCACCCCGACGAGGGAGAACACTGAAGCTTTCTTT. It yields the protein CASTPTRENTEAFF.

This clonotype was picked up one time. A much more abundant neighbour one base away suggests this may be a read error. The J gene is TRBJ2-5, the V gene TRBV4-3, with D perhaps TRBD1 (6 bases). The length of the CDR3 is 15 residues. V was trimmed by 1 base and J by 5 bases, leaving 14 bases between them. The germline V gene encodes CDR1 LGHNA and CDR2 YSLEER. The CDR3 region is CASSQGGQCFETQYF. The DNA for the CDR3 is TGCGCCAGCAGCCAAGGGGGGCAGTGCTTCGAGACCCAGTACTTC.

This clonotype has a handful of counts. The chain joins TRBV24-1 to TRBJ2-7; maybe TRBD1 (6 bases). The CDR3 is 15 amino acids. Germline CDR1 reads KGHDR; CDR2 reads SFDVKD. V lost 7 bases, J lost 4 bases, and 19 bases lay in between. DNA for the CDR3: TGTGCCACCAGGGGTAACCGGGACACCTTATACGAGCAGTACGTC. Protein: CATRGNRDTLYEQYV.

The genes are TRBV6-1 and TRBJ1-5, with 7 bases fitting TRBD1. The CDR3 runs 14 residues. V shed 5 bases and J 8 bases; nucleotides not matched to a gene: 9. Germline loops: CDR1 MNHNS, CDR2 SASEGT. CDR3 amino acids: CASSRDSPVEPQHF. DNA of the CDR3: TGTGCCAGCAGTCGGGACAGCCCCGTAGAGCCCCAGCATTTT.

This clonotype was counted at least ten times. The rearrangement links TRBV7-6 to TRBJ1-1; TRBD1 matches at 9 bases. The CDR3 has 13 residues. V was pared by 3 bases and J by 8 bases, with 4 bases of the junction left unmatched. CDR1 is SGHVS, CDR2 FNYEAQ, per germline. As DNA, the CDR3 is TGTGCCAGCAGCTTCTCCGGGACAGGGGAAGCTTTCTTT. Its translation: CASSFSGTGEAFF.